This T cell receptor (beta chain) is from a study of monozygotic twins with inflammatory bowel disease. Study-wide results and caveats: The data offered no way to tell different T cell subtypes apart. Comparison of concordant versus discordant twins revealed no difference in repertoire similarity, possibly due to limited power.

One entry per CDR3 protein, without DNA, is what TCRdb gives after re-calling the 5' RACE reads. The sample's table shows a few hundred thousand distinct CDR3 sequences. With regard to this clonotype: Antigen specificity is unknown.

The CDR3 is made up of 16 amino acids. Germline V lookup: CDR1 MNHEY, CDR2 SVGAGI. This clonotype was sampled from a human donor with ulcerative colitis or Crohn's disease, or a healthy co-twin of an affected twin (not recorded which). The material sequenced was blood. The genes are TRBV6-5 and TRBJ2-1; TCRdb picks TRBD1, but there is no DNA to check that call. The CDR3: CASSYEARGLYNEQFF.